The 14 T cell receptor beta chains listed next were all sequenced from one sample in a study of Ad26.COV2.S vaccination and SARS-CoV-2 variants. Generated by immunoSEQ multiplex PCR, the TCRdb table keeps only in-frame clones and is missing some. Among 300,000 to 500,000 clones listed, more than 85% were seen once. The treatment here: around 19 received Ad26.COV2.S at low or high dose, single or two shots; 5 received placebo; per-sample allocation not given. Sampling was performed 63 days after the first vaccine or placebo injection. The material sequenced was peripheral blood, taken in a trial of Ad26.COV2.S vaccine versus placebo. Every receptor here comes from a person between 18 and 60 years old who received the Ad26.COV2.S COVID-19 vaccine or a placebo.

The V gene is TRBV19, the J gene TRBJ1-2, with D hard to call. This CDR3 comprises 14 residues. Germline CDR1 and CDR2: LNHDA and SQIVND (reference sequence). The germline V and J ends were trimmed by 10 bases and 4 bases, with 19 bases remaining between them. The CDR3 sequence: CATQKVATTYGYTF. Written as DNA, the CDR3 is TGTGCCACCCAAAAGGTGGCTACGACCTATGGCTACACCTTC.

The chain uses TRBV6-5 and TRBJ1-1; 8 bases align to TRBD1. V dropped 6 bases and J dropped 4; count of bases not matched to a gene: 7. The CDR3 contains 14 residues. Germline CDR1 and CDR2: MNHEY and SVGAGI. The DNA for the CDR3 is TGTGCCAGCAGATCCAGGGGGCTGGGCACTGAAGCTTTCTTT. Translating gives CASRSRGLGTEAFF.

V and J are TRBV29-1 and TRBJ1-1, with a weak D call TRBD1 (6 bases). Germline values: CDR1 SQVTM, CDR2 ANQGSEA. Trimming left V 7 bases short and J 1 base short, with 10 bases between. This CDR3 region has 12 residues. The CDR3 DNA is TGCAGCGGGACAGACGCGAACACTGAAGCTTTCTTT. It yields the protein CSGTDANTEAFF. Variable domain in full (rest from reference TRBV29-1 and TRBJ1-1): SAVISQKPSRDICQRGTSLTIQCQVDSQVTMMFWYRQQPGQSLTLIATANQGSEATYESGFVIDKFPISRPNLTFSTLTVSNMSPEDSSIYLCSGTDANTEAFFGQGTRLTVV.

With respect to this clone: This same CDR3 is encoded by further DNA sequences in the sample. The CDR3 DNA is TGTGCCAGCAGTTACTCGGGCAGCTATGGCTACACCTTC. The encoded protein is CASSYSGSYGYTF. This chain uses TRBV6-5 with TRBJ1-2; D unclear. Trimming removed 0 bases from V and 4 bases from J, with 6 bases in between. Germline V CDR1 and CDR2: MNHEY, SVGAGI. The CDR3 length is 13 residues.

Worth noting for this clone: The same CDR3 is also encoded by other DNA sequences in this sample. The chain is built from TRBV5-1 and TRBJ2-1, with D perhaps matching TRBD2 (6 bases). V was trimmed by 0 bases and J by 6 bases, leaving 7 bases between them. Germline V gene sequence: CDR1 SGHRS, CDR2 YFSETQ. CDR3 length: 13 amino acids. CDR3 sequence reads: CASSLVGGNEQFF. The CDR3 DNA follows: TGCGCCAGCAGCTTGGTGGGGGGCAATGAGCAGTTCTTC.

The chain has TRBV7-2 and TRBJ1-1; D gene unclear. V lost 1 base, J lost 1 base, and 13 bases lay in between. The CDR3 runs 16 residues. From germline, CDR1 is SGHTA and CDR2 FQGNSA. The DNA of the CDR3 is TGTGCCAGCAGCTTAGTTTCGACTGGAGAGAACACTGAAGCTTTCTTT. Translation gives CASSLVSTGENTEAFF.

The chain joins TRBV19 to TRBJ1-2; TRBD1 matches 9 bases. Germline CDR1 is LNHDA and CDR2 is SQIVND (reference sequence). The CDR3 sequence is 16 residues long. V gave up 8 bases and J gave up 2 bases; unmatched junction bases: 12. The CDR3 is CASESGTGPTNYGYTF. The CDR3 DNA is TGTGCCAGTGAGTCCGGGACAGGGCCTACCAACTATGGCTACACCTTC.

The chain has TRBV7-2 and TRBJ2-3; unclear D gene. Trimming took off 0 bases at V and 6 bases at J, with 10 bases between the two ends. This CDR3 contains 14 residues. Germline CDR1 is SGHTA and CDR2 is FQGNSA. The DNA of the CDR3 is TGTGCCAGCAGCTTAGCGTCGGGTAGGGATACGCAGTATTTT. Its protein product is CASSLASGRDTQYF.

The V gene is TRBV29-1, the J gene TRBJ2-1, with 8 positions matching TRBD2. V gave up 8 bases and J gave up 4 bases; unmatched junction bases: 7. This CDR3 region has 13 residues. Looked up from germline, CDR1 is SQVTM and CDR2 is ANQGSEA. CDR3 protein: CSSLAGIYNEQFF. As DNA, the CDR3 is TGCAGCTCATTAGCGGGGATATACAATGAGCAGTTCTTC.

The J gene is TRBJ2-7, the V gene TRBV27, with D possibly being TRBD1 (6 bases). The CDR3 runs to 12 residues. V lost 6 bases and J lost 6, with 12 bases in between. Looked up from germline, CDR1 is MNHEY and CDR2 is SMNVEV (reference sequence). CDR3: CASRQGGSEQYF. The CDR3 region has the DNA TGTGCCAGCAGACAGGGCGGCTCCGAGCAGTACTTC.

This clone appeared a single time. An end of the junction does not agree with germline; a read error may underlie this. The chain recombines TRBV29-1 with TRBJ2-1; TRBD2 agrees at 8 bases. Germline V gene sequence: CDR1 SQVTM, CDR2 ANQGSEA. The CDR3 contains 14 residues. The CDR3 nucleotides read TGCAGCGCTGAAGCGGGGGCACCTTACAATGAGCAGTTCTTC. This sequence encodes CSAEAGAPYNEQFF.

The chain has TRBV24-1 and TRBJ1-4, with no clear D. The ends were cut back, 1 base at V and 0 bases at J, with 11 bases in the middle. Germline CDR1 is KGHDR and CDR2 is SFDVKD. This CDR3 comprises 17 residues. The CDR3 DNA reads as TGTGCCACCAGTGATTTTGGAGGAAGTGCAACTAATGAAAAACTGTTTTTT. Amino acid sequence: CATSDFGGSATNEKLFF.

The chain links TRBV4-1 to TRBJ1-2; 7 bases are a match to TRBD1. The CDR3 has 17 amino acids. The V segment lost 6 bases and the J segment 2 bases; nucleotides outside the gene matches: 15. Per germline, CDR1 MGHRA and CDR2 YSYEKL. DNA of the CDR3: TGCGCCAGCAGGGATTACCGGGACAGCATATTCAACTATGGCTACACCTTC. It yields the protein CASRDYRDSIFNYGYTF.

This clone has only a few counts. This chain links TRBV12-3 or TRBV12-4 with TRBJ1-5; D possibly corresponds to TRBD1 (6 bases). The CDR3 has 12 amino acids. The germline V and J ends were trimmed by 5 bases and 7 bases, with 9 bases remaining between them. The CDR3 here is CASSPGEQPQHF. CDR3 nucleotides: TGTGCCAGCAGTCCAGGGGAACAGCCCCAGCATTTT.